This T cell receptor (beta chain) emerged from a study of OX40 agonist ivuxolimab in advanced cancers. Study outcomes and limitations: Averaging showed that CD8+ T cells had more expanded clones than CD4+ did.

Sequencing was performed with immunoSEQ multiplex PCR; in TCRdb, only in-frame clones are kept and a portion is missing. Found here are about 10,000 clones, about 60% of them singletons; the top ten hold 46%. Trimming shortened V by 0 bases and J by 5 bases, and 11 bases separated the two germline ends. Germline V gives CDR1 MNHEY, CDR2 SMNVEV (reference sequence). This CDR3 comprises 14 residues. A few counts support this clone. The antigen is unknown. The sample was CD4+ or CD8+ T cells sorted from blood, taken in a trial of the OX40 agonist ivuxolimab. The receptor comes from an adult with an advanced solid tumor such as melanoma, head and neck, liver or kidney cancer. The chain combines TRBV27 with TRBJ2-7; D may correspond to TRBD1 or TRBD2 (6 bases each). The chain's CDR3 is CASSLSTGAHEQYF. DNA for the CDR3: TGTGCCAGCAGTTTATCGACGGGGGCCCACGAGCAGTACTTC.